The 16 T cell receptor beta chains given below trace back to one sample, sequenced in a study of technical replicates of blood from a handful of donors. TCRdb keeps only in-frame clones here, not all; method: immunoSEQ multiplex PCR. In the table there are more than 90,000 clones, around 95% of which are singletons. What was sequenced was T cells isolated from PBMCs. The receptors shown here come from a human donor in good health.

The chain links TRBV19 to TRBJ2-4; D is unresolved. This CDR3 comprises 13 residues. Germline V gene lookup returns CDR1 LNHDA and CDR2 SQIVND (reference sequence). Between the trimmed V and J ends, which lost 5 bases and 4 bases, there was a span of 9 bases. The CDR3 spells CASSDQVKNIQYF. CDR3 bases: TGTGCCAGTAGTGATCAGGTTAAAAACATTCAGTACTTC. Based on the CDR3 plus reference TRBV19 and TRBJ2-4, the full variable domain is DGGITQSPKYLFRKEGQNVTLSCEQNLNHDAMYWYRQDPGQGLRLIYYSQIVNDFQKGDIAEGYSVSREKKESFPLTVTSAQKNPTAFYLCASSDQVKNIQYFGAGTRLSVL.

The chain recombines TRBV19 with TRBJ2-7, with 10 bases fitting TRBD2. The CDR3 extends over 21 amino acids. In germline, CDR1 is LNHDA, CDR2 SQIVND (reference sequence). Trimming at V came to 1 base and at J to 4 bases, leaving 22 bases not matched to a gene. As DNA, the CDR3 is TGTGCCAGTAGTATAGGTCTAGCGGGAGTCGTAACTCATCCGGTAATATACGAGCAGTACTTC. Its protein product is CASSIGLAGVVTHPVIYEQYF.

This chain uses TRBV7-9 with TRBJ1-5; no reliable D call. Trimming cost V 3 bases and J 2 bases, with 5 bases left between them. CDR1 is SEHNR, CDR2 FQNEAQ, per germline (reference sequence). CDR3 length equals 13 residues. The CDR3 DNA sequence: TGTGCCAGCAGCTTTGAGGGCAATCAGCCCCAGCATTTT. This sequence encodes CASSFEGNQPQHF.

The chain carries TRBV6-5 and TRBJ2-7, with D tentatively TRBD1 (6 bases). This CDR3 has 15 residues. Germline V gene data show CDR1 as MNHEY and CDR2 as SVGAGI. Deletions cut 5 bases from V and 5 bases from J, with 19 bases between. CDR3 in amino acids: CASSGQGQGLHEQYF. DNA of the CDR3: TGTGCCAGCAGTGGTCAGGGGCAGGGTTTACACGAGCAGTACTTC.

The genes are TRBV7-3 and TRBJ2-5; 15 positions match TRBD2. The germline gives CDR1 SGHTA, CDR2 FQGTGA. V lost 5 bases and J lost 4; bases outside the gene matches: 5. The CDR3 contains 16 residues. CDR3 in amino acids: CASSPGLAGGLETQYF. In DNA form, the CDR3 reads TGTGCCAGCAGCCCCGGACTAGCGGGGGGGCTAGAGACCCAGTACTTC.

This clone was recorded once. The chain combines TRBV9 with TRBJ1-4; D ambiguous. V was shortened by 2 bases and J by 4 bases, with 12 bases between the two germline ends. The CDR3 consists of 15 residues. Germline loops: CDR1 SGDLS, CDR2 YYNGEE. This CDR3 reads CASSVRAGYNEKLFF. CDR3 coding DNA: TGTGCCAGCAGCGTTCGTGCCGGGTATAATGAAAAACTGTTTTTT.

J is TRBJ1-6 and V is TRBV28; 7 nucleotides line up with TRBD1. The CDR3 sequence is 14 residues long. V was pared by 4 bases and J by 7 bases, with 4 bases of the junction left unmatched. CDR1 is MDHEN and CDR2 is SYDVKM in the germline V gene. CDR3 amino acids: CASSSRDSNSPLHF. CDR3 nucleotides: TGTGCCAGCAGTTCCCGGGACAGCAATTCACCCCTCCACTTT. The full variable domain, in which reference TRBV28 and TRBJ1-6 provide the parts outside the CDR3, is DVKVTQSSRYLVKRTGEKVFLECVQDMDHENMFWYRQDPGLGLRLIYFSYDVKMKEKGDIPEGYSVSREKKERFSLILESASTNQTSMYLCASSSRDSNSPLHFGNGTRLTVT.

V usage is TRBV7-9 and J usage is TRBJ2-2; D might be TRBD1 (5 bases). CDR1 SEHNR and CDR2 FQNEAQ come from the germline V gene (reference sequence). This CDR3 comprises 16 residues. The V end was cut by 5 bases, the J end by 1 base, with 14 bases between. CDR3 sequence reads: CASSPYLDRNTGELFF. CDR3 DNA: TGTGCCAGCAGCCCGTACCTCGACAGGAACACCGGGGAGCTGTTTTTT.

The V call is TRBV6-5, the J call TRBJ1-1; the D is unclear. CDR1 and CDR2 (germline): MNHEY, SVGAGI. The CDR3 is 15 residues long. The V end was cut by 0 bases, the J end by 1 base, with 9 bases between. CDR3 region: CASSYSQTTNTEAFF. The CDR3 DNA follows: TGTGCCAGCAGTTACTCGCAGACAACGAACACTGAAGCTTTCTTT.

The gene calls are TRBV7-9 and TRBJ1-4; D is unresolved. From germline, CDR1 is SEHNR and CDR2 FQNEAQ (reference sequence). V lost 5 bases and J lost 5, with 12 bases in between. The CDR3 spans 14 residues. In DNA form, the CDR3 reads TGTGCCAGCAGCCCCGGACGGAGGAATGAAAAACTGTTTTTT. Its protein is CASSPGRRNEKLFF.

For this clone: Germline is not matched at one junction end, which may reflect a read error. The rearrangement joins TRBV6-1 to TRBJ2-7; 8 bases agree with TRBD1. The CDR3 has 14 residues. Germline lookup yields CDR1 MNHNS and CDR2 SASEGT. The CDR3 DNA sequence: TGTGCCAGCGGTGACAGGGGTAGCTCCTACGAGCAGTACTTC. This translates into CASGDRGSSYEQYF.

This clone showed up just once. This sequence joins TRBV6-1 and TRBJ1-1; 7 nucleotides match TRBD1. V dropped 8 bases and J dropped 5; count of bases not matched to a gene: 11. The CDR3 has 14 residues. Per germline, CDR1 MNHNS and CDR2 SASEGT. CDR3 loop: CASFIGGAWTEAFF. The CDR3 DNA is TGTGCCAGCTTCATAGGGGGCGCATGGACTGAAGCTTTCTTT.

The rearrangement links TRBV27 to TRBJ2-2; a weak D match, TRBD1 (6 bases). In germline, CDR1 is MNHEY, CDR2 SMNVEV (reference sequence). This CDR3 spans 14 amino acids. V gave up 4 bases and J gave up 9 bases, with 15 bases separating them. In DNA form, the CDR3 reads TGTGCCAGCAGTTCCTACAGGGTCGAATGGGAGCTGTTTTTT. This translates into CASSSYRVEWELFF.

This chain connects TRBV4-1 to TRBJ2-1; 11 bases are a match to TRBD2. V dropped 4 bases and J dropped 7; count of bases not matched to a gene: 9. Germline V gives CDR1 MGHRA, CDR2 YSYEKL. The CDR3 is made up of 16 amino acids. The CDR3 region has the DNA TGCGCCAGCAGCCCCATGGCACTAGCGGGGGTAAATGAGCAGTTCTTC. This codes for CASSPMALAGVNEQFF.

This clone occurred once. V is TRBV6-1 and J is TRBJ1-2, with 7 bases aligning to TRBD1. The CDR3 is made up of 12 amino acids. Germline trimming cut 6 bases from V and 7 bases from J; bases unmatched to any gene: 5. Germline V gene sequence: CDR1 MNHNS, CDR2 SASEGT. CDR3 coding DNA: TGTGCCAGCAGAGATAACAGGGGTGGCTACACCTTC. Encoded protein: CASRDNRGGYTF.

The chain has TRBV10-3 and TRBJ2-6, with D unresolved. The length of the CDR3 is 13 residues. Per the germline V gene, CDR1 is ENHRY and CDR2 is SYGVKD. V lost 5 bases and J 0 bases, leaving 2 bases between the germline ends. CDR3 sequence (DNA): TGTGCCATCAGTTACTCTGGGGCCAACGTCCTGACTTTC. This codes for CAISYSGANVLTF.